The clone carrying this TCR beta chain was observed at least ten times. Its matching antigen is unknown. CDR3 length: 15 residues. Per germline, CDR1 MNHEY and CDR2 SVGAGI. J lost 6 bases, V lost 5 bases, and 7 bases had no gene match. TCRdb recomputed calls from the reads with MiXCR, one row per CDR3 protein. The sample contains around 770,000 distinct CDR3 sequences, under 35% of which appear only once. This sample was included in a study of T cell repertoires in cytomegalovirus infection. Overall study context: Both a matching HLA type and CMV infection were indicated by public TCR beta signatures. Overall study findings and caveats: Identification of carriers of CMV plus the relevant HLA was achieved through cumulative public TCR beta family frequency. Dominating the ex vivo response were TCR beta clonotypes that were CMV-specific and HLA-C-restricted.

The receptor comes from a human donor in good health (CMV status not recorded). Some clones in this sample may be carry-over from other donors' samples. V is TRBV6-5 and J is TRBJ2-2, with 9 bases matching TRBD1. The sample consisted of cultured CD8+ T cells from PBMCs, taken from culture after CMV antigen stimulation. CDR3 region: CASSPGTGKSGELFF. The DNA of the CDR3 is TGTGCCAGCAGTCCTGGGACAGGGAAGTCCGGGGAGCTGTTTTTT.